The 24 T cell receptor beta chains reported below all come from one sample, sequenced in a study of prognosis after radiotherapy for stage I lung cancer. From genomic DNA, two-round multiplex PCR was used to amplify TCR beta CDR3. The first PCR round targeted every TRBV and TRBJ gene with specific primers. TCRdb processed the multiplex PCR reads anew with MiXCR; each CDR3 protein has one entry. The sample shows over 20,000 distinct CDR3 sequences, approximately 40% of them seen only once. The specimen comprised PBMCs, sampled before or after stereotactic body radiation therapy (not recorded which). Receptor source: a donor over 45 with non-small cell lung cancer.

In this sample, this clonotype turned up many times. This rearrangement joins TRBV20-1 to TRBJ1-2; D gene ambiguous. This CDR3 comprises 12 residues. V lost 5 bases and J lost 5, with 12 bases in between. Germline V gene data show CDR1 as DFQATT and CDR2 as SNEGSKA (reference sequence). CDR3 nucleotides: TGCAGTGCTTCGGGAACAGTTTATGGCTACACCTTC. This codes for CSASGTVYGYTF.

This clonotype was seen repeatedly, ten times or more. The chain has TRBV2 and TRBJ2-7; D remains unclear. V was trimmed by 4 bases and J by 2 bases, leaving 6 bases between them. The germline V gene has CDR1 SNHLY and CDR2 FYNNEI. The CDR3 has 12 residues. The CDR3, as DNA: TGTGCCAGCAGTGGCAGGCCCTACGAGCAGTACTTC. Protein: CASSGRPYEQYF. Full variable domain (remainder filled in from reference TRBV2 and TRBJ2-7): EPEVTQTPSHQVTQMGQEVILRCVPISNHLYFYWYRQILGQKVEFLVSFYNNEISEKSEIFDDQFSVERPDGSNFTLKIRSTKLEDSAMYFCASSGRPYEQYFGPGTRLTVT.

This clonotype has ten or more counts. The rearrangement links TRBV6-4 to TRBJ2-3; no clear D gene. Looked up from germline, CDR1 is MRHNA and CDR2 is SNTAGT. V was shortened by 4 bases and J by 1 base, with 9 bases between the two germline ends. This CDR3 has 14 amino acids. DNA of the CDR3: TGTGCCAGCAGTGCGAGCGACGGCACAGATACGCAGTATTTT. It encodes CASSASDGTDTQYF.

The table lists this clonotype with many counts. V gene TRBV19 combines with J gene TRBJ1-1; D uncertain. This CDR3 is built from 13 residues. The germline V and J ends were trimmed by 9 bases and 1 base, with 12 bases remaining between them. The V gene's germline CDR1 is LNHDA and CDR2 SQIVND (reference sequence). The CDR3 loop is CASRALENTEAFF. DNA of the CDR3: TGTGCCAGCCGAGCACTGGAGAACACTGAAGCTTTCTTT.

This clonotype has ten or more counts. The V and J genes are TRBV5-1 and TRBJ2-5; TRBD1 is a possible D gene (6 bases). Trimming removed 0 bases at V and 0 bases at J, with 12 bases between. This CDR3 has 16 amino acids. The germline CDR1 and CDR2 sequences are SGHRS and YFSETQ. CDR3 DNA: TGCGCCAGCAGCTTGGTAGGTCAGGGGCACCAAGAGACCCAGTACTTC. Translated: CASSLVGQGHQETQYF. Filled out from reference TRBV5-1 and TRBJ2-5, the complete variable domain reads KAGVTQTPRYLIKTRGQQVTLSCSPISGHRSVSWYQQTPGQGLQFLFEYFSETQRNKGNFPGRFSGRQFSNSRSEMNVSTLELGDSALYLCASSLVGQGHQETQYFGPGTRLLVL.

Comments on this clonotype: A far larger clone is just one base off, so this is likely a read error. CDR3 coding DNA: TGTGCCAGCAGCTTTTCTGGGCAGCCCCATCATTTT. The encoded protein is CASSFSGQPHHF. The chain carries TRBV5-1 and TRBJ1-5; D is unclear. The V gene's germline CDR1 is SGHRS and CDR2 YFSETQ. The length of the CDR3 is 12 residues.

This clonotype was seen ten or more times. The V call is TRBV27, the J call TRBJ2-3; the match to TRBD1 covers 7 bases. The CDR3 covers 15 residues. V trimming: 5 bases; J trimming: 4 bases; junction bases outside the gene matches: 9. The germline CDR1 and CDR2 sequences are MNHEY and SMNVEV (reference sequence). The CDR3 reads CASSPQGTVSDTQYF. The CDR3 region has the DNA TGTGCCAGCAGTCCACAGGGGACAGTGTCAGATACGCAGTATTTT.

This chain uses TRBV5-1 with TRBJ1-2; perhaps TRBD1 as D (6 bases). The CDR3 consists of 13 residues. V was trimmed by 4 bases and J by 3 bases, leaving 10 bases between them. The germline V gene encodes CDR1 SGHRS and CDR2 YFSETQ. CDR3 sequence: CASSGDMDYGYTF. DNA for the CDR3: TGCGCCAGCAGCGGGGACATGGACTATGGCTACACCTTC.

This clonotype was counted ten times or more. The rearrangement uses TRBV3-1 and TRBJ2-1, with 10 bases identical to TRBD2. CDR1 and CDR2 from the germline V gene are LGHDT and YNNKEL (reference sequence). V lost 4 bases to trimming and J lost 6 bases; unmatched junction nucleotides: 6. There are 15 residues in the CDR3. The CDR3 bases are TGTGCCAGCAGCCTTTCTAGCGGGAGAGGCAATGAGCAGTTCTTC. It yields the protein CASSLSSGRGNEQFF.

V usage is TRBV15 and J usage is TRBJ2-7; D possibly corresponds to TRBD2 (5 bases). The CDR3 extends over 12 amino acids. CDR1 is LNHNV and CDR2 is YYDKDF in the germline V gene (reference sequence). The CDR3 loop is CPGLRELYEQYF. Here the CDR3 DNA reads TGTCCCGGGCTTCGGGAACTCTACGAGCAGTACTTC.

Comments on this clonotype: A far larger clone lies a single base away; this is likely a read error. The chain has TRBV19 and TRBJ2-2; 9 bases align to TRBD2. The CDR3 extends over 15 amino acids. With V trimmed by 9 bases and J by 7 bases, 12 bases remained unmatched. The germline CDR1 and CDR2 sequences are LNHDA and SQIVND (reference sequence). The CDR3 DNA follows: TGTGCCAGCAGTCTAAGCGGGAGGCCCATCGGGGAGCTGTTTTTT. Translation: CASSLSGRPIGELFF.

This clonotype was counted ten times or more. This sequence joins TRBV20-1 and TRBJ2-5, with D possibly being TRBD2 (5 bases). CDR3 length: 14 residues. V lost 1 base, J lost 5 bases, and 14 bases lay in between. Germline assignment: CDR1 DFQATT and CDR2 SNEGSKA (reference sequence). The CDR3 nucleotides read TGCAGTGCTAGAGGGGTCCCGGGCGGGGAGACCCAGTACTTC. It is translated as CSARGVPGGETQYF.

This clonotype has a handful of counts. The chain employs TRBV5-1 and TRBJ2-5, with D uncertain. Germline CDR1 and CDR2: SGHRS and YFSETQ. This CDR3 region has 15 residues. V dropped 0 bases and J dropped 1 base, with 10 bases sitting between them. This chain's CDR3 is CASSLGGTAQETQYF. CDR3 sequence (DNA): TGCGCCAGCAGCTTGGGAGGAACGGCCCAAGAGACCCAGTACTTC. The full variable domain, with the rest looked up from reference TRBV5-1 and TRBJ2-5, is KAGVTQTPRYLIKTRGQQVTLSCSPISGHRSVSWYQQTPGQGLQFLFEYFSETQRNKGNFPGRFSGRQFSNSRSEMNVSTLELGDSALYLCASSLGGTAQETQYFGPGTRLLVL.

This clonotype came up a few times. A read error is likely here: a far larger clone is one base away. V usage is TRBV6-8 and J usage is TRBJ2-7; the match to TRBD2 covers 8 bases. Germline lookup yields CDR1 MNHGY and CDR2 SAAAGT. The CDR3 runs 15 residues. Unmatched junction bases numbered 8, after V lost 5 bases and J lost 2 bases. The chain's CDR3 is CASSRQREYPYEQYF. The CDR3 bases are TGTGCCAGCAGTCGCCAGCGGGAGTACCCCTACGAGCAGTACTTC.

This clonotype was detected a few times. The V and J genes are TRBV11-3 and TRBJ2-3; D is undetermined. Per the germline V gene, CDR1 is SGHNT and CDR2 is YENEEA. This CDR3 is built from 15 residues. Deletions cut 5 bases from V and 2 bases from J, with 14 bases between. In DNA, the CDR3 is TGTGCCAGCAGCCCTCACGGCAGGTCCACAGATACGCAGTATTTT. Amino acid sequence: CASSPHGRSTDTQYF.

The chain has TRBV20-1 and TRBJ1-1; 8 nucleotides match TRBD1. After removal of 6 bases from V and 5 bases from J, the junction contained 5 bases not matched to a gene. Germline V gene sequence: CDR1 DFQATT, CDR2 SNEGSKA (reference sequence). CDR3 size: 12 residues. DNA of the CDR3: TGCAGTGCCCCGACAGGGGAGACTGAAGCTTTCTTT. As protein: CSAPTGETEAFF.

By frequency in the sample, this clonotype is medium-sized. DNA of the CDR3: TGTGCCAGCAGCTTAGACAGGGACGGCTACACCTTC. This encodes CASSLDRDGYTF. The V and J genes are TRBV7-9 and TRBJ1-2; D perhaps matches TRBD1 (6 bases). V gave up 1 base and J gave up 8 bases, with 8 bases separating them. Germline values: CDR1 SEHNR, CDR2 FQNEAQ (reference sequence). This CDR3 spans 12 amino acids.

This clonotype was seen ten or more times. CDR3 loop: CASSLGQGFREQYF. The DNA for the CDR3 is TGCGCCAGCAGCTTGGGACAGGGGTTTCGCGAGCAGTACTTC. The chain combines TRBV5-1 with TRBJ2-7, with 8 positions matching TRBD1. This CDR3 has 14 residues. The trim removed 0 bases at V and 6 bases at J, leaving 5 bases unmatched. Per the germline V gene, CDR1 is SGHRS and CDR2 is YFSETQ.

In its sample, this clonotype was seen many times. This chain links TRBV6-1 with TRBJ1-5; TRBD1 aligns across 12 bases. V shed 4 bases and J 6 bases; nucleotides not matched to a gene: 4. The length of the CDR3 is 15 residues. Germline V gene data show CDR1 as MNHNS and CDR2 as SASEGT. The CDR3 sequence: CASSGPGQGAQPQHF. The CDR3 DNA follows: TGTGCCAGCAGTGGACCGGGACAGGGGGCTCAGCCCCAGCATTTT.

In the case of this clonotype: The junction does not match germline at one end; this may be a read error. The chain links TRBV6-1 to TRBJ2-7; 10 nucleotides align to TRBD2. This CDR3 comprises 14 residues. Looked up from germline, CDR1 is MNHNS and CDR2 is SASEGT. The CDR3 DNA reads TGCGCCAGCAGTGCGAGCGGGAGGGCCAACGAGCAGTACTTC. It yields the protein CASSASGRANEQYF.

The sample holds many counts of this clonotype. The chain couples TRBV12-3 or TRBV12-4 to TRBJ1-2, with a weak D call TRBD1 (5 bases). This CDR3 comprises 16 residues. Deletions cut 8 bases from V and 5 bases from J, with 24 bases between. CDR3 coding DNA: TGTGCCAGCGGATACTCTCTGGGGGTGGCAGGGTATGGCTACACCTTC. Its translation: CASGYSLGVAGYGYTF.

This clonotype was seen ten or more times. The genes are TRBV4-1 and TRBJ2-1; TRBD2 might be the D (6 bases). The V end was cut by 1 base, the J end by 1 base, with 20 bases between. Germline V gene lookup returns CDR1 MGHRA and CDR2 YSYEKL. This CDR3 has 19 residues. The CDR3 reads CASSQGRGRSGLSYNEQFF. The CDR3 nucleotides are TGCGCCAGCAGCCAAGGACGAGGCCGTAGCGGTCTTTCCTACAATGAGCAGTTCTTC.

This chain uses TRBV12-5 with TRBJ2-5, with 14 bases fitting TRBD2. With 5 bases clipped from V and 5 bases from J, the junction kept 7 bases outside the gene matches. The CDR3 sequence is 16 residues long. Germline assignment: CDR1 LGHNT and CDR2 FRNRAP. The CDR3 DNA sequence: TGTGCTAGTGGTGGGACTAGCGGGAGTCCATCGGAGACCCAGTACTTC. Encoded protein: CASGGTSGSPSETQYF.

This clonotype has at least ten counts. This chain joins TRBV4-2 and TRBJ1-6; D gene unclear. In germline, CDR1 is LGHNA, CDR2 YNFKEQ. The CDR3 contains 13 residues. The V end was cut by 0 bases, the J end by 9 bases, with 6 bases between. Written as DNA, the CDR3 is TGTGCCAGCAGCCAAGACCCTGGTTCACCCCTCCACTTT. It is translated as CASSQDPGSPLHF.